The 11 T cell receptor beta chains in this list originate from one sample, sequenced in a study of beta chain features in type 1 diabetes. Points from the study as a whole: Moderate but significant shortening of TCRB CDR3s was recorded in all four CD4+ subsets from Type 1 diabetes patients.

These receptors have no known antigen. Isolated RNA was reverse transcribed in full, so expressed TCRB transcripts were sequenced. Sequenced by immunoSEQ multiplex PCR; TCRdb stores in-frame clones only, minus some. The repertoire has more than 300,000 clones, 9.3% of them found once; the top ten carry roughly 0.99%. The sequenced material came from central memory CD4+ T cells from blood. The receptors originated from a man aged 30-40 years with type 1 diabetes.

This clone was picked up a small number of times. J is TRBJ1-1 and V is TRBV6-6; D is undetermined. Germline V CDR1 and CDR2: MNHNY, SVGAGI (reference sequence). The CDR3 runs 11 residues. Deletions cut 7 bases from V and 2 bases from J, with 5 bases between. CDR3 amino acids: CASTGNTEAFF. CDR3 nucleotide sequence: TGTGCCAGCACAGGAAACACTGAAGCTTTCTTT.

This clone was counted at least ten times. A read error may produce the germline difference seen at one junction end. The V and J genes are TRBV18 and TRBJ1-2; no reliable D call. The germline gives CDR1 KGHSH, CDR2 LQKENI. This CDR3 is built from 12 residues. In nucleotides, the CDR3 is TGTGCCAGCTCACCCGCAGGAGGCCTTCCCTCCTTC. This codes for CASSPAGGLPSF.

This clone was seen more than once but under ten times. The chain uses TRBV2 and TRBJ1-5, with a weak D call TRBD1 (6 bases). This CDR3 has 15 amino acids. Trimming cost V 8 bases and J 4 bases, with 18 bases left between them. The germline CDR1 and CDR2 sequences are SNHLY and FYNNEI. This chain's CDR3 is CASGVGTRANQPQHF. CDR3 bases: TGTGCCAGCGGGGTTGGGACACGGGCTAATCAGCCCCAGCATTTT. Full variable domain (remainder filled in from reference TRBV2 and TRBJ1-5): EPEVTQTPSHQVTQMGQEVILRCVPISNHLYFYWYRQILGQKVEFLVSFYNNEISEKSEIFDDQFSVERPDGSNFTLKIRSTKLEDSAMYFCASGVGTRANQPQHFGDGTRLSIL.

The rearrangement uses TRBV7-2 and TRBJ1-2, with D uncertain. V gave up 1 base and J gave up 2 bases, with 11 bases separating them. This CDR3 is 15 amino acids long. Per germline, CDR1 SGHTA and CDR2 FQGNSA. In nucleotides, the CDR3 is TGTGCCAGCAGCTTAGACTCGCCAGTGAACTATGGCTACACCTTC. As protein: CASSLDSPVNYGYTF.

CDR3 sequence reads: CARHERGWNTEAFF. CDR3 bases: TGTGCCAGACACGAAAGGGGGTGGAACACTGAAGCTTTCTTT. The chain is built from TRBV9 and TRBJ1-1, with D maybe TRBD1 (6 bases). V dropped 8 bases and J dropped 1 base, with 15 bases sitting between them. Germline CDR1 and CDR2: SGDLS and YYNGEE. This CDR3 comprises 14 residues. Full variable domain (rest looked up from reference TRBV9 and TRBJ1-1): DSGVTQTPKHLITATGQRVTLRCSPRSGDLSVYWYQQSLDQGLQFLIQYYNGEERAKGNILERFSAQQFPDLHSELNLSSLELGDSALYFCARHERGWNTEAFFGQGTRLTVV.

This clone was observed a handful of times. The J gene is TRBJ1-2, the V gene TRBV28, with D possibly matching TRBD1 (6 bases). The CDR3 runs to 13 residues. V was cut by 5 bases and J by 8 bases, with 15 bases left in between. Germline CDR1 reads MDHEN; CDR2 reads SYDVKM. CDR3 DNA: TGTGCCAGCAGTCCTCCAGGGGATCGGGGCTACACCTTC. Residues: CASSPPGDRGYTF.

A remark on this clone: At the DNA level, this CDR3 is encoded by other sequences in the same sample as well. This chain joins TRBV5-1 and TRBJ2-7; TRBD1 is a possible D gene (5 bases). The germline CDR1 and CDR2 sequences are SGHRS and YFSETQ. V lost 0 bases and J lost 4, with 8 bases in between. This CDR3 is 13 amino acids long. The CDR3 here is CASSLEQGYEQYF. CDR3 in DNA: TGCGCCAGCAGCTTGGAGCAGGGTTACGAGCAGTACTTC. Variable domain in full (rest from reference TRBV5-1 and TRBJ2-7): KAGVTQTPRYLIKTRGQQVTLSCSPISGHRSVSWYQQTPGQGLQFLFEYFSETQRNKGNFPGRFSGRQFSNSRSEMNVSTLELGDSALYLCASSLEQGYEQYFGPGTRLTVT.

The chain combines TRBV11-2 with TRBJ1-1; the D gene is possibly TRBD1 (5 bases). Per germline, CDR1 SGHAT and CDR2 FQNNGV. Between the trimmed V and J ends, which lost 5 bases and 6 bases, there was a span of 19 bases. CDR3 size: 15 residues. The CDR3 DNA follows: TGTGCCAGCAGCCCCCAGGTCGGGGGGAAAGCTGAAGCTTTCTTT. Translating gives CASSPQVGGKAEAFF.

The chain couples TRBV7-9 to TRBJ2-5, with D unresolved. Germline CDR1 reads SEHNR; CDR2 reads FQNEAQ (reference sequence). This CDR3 has 13 residues. Trimming took off 1 base at V and 3 bases at J, with 6 bases between the two ends. The CDR3 loop is CASSLGEEETQYF. The CDR3 DNA is TGTGCCAGCAGCTTAGGAGAGGAAGAGACCCAGTACTTC.

This clone appeared a few times. CDR3 nucleotide sequence: TGTGCCAGCAGGCTACAGGACGGGCCCTACTATGGCTACACCTTC. Protein sequence: CASRLQDGPYYGYTF. The V and J genes are TRBV2 and TRBJ1-2, with a possible D match to TRBD1 (5 bases). The CDR3 extends over 15 amino acids. Trimming took 6 bases from V and 3 from J, leaving 17 bases between them. Germline V gives CDR1 SNHLY, CDR2 FYNNEI.

This clone was found a few times. The V call is TRBV7-2, the J call TRBJ2-7; D may be TRBD2 (7 bases). CDR1 is SGHTA, CDR2 FQGNSA, per germline. V was clipped by 5 bases and J by 2 bases, with 19 bases between them. The CDR3 has 16 amino acids. The CDR3 region is CASSPSLGGPTYEQYF. DNA of the CDR3: TGTGCCAGCAGCCCGTCCCTCGGGGGGCCTACCTACGAGCAGTACTTC.